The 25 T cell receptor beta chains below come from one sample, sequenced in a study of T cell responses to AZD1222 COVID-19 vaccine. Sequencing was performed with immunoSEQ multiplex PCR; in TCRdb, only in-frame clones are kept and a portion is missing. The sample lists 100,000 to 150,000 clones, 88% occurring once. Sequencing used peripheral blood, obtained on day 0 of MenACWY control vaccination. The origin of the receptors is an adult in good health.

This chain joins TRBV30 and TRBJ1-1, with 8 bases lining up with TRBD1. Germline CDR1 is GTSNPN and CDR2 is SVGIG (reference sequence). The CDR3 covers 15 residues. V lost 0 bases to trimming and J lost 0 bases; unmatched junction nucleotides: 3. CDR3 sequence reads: CAWSVQGVMNTEAFF. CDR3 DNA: TGTGCCTGGAGTGTACAGGGGGTGATGAACACTGAAGCTTTCTTT.

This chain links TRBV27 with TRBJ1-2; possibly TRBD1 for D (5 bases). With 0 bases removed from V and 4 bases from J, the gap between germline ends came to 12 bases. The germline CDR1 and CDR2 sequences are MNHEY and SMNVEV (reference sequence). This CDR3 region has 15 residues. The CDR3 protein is CASSLSVGRGYGYTF. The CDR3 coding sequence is TGTGCCAGCAGTTTATCTGTGGGGCGCGGCTATGGCTACACCTTC.

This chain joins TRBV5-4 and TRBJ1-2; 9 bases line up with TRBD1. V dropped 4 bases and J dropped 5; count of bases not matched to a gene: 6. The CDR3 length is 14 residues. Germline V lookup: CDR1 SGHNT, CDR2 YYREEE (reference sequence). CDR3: CASSPTGTGYGYTF. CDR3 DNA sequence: TGTGCCAGCAGCCCGACCGGGACAGGGTATGGCTACACCTTC.

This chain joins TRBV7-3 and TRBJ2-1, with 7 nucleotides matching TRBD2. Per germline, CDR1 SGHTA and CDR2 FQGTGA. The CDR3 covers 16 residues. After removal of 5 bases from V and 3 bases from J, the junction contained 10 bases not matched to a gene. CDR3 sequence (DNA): TGTGCCAGCAGCACACTCCCTAGCGGAGACTACAATGAGCAGTTCTTC. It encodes CASSTLPSGDYNEQFF.

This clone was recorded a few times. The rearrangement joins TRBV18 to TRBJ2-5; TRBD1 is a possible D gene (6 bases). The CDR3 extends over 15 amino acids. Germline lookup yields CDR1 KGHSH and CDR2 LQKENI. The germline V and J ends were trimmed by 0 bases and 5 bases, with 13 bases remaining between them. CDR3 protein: CASSPPQGKAETQYF. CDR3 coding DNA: TGTGCCAGCTCACCACCACAGGGAAAAGCGGAGACCCAGTACTTC. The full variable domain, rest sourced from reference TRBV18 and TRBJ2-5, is NAGVMQNPRHLVRRRGQEARLRCSPMKGHSHVYWYRQLPEEGLKFMVYLQKENIIDESGMPKERFSAEFPKEGPSILRIQQVVRGDSAAYFCASSPPQGKAETQYFGPGTRLLVL.

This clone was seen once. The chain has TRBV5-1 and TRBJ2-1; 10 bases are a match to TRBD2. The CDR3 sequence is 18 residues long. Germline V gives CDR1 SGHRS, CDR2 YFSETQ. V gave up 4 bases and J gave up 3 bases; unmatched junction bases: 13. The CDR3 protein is CASSQMEPGTSDYNEQFF. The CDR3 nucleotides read TGCGCCAGCAGCCAAATGGAACCCGGGACTAGCGACTACAATGAGCAGTTCTTC.

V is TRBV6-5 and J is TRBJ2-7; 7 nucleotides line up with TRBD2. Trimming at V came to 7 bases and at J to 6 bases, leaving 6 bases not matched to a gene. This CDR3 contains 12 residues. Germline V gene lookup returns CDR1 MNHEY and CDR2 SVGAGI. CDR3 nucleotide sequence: TGTGCCAGCAAGGGAGGGTTGCCCGAGCAGTACTTC. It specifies CASKGGLPEQYF.

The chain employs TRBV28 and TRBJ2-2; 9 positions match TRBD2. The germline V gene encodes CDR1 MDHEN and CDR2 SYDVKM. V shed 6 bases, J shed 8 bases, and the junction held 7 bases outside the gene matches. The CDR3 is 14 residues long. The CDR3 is CASRLAGEPGELFF. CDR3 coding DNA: TGTGCCAGCAGATTAGCGGGAGAACCTGGGGAGCTGTTTTTT.

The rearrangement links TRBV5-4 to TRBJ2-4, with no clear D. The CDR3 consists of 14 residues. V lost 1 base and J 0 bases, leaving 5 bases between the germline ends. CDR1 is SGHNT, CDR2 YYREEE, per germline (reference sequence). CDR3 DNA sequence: TGTGCCAGCAGCTTGCAGATAGCCAAAAACATTCAGTACTTC. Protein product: CASSLQIAKNIQYF.

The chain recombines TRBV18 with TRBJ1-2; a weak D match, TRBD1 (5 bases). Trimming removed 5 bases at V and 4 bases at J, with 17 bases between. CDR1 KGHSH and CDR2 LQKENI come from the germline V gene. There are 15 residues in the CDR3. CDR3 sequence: CASSESWADTYGYTF. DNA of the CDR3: TGTGCCAGCTCAGAGTCGTGGGCGGACACCTATGGCTACACCTTC.

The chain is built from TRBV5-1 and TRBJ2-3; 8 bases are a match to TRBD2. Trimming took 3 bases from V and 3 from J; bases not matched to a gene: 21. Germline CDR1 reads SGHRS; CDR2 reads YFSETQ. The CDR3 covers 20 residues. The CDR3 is CASSSPTPRSGRYGTDTQYF. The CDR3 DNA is TGCGCCAGCAGCTCCCCAACACCGCGGAGCGGGAGATATGGGACAGATACGCAGTATTTT.

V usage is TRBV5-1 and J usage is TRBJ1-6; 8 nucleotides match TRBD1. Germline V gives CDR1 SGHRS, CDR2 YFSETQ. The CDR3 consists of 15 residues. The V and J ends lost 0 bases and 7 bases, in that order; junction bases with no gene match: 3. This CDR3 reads CASSLGQGRNSPLHF. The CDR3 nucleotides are TGCGCCAGCAGCTTGGGACAGGGGAGGAATTCACCCCTCCACTTT.

CDR3 DNA: TGTGCCAGCAGCCCTAGCGGGTTCCAAGAGACCCAGTACTTC. Its translation is CASSPSGFQETQYF. The J gene is TRBJ2-5, the V gene TRBV7-2, with 8 bases identical to TRBD2. The CDR3 totals 14 residues. Trimming at V came to 5 bases and at J to 1 base, leaving 3 bases not matched to a gene. Germline CDR1 and CDR2: SGHTA and FQGNSA.

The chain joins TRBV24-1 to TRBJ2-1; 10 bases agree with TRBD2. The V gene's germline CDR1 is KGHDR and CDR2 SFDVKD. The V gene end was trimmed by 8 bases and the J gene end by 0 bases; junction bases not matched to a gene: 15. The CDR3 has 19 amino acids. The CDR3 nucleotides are TGTGCCACCAAAGCAGGGTTCCCTAGCGGGAGTTTCTCCTACAATGAGCAGTTCTTC. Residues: CATKAGFPSGSFSYNEQFF.

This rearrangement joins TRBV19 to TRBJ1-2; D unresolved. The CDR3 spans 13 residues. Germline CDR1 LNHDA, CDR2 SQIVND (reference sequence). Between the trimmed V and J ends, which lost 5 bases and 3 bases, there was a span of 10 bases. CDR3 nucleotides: TGTGCCAGTAGTTTGTGGGCTGACTATGGCTACACCTTC. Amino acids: CASSLWADYGYTF.

CDR3 nucleotide sequence: TGTGCCAGCAGCTCCTCCGGTAGGGGGGGCTTGATAGGTGGTGGCTACACCTTC. Amino acid sequence: CASSSSGRGGLIGGGYTF. The chain uses TRBV28 and TRBJ1-2; tentative D call: TRBD1 (6 bases). V lost 6 bases and J lost 7, with 30 bases in between. CDR3 length: 18 amino acids. In germline, CDR1 is MDHEN, CDR2 SYDVKM.

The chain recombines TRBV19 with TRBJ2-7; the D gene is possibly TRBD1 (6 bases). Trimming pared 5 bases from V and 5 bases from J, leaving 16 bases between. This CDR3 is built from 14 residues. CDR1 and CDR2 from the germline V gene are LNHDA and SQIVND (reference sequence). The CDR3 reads CASSPRGAGDEQYF. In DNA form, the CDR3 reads TGTGCCAGTAGTCCCCGTGGGGCAGGGGACGAGCAGTACTTC. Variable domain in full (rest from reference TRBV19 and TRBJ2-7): DGGITQSPKYLFRKEGQNVTLSCEQNLNHDAMYWYRQDPGQGLRLIYYSQIVNDFQKGDIAEGYSVSREKKESFPLTVTSAQKNPTAFYLCASSPRGAGDEQYFGPGTRLTVT.

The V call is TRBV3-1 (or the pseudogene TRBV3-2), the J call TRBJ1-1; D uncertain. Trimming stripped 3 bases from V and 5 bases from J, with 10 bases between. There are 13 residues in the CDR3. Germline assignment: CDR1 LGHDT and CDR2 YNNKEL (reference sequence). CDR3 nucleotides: TGTGCCAGCAGCCAGGGAGGTTGGACTGAAGCTTTCTTT. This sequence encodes CASSQGGWTEAFF.

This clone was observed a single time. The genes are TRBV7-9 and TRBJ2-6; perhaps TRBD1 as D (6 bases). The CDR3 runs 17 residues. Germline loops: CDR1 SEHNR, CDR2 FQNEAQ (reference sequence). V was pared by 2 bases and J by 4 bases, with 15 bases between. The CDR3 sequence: CASSLSQGFRGANVLTF. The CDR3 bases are TGTGCCAGCAGCTTATCCCAGGGGTTCCGGGGGGCCAACGTCCTGACTTTC.

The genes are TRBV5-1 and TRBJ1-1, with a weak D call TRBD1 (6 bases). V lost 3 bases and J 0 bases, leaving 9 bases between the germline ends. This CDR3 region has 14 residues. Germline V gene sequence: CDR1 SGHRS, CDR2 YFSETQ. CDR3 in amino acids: CASSWGHLNTEAFF. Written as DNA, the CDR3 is TGCGCCAGCAGCTGGGGACATCTGAACACTGAAGCTTTCTTT.

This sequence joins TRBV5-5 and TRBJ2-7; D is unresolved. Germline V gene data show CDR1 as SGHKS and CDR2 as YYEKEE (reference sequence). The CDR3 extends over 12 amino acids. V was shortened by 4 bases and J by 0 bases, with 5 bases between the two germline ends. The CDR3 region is CASSHNSYEQYF. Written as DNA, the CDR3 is TGTGCCAGCAGCCATAACTCCTACGAGCAGTACTTC. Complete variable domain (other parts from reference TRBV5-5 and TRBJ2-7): DAGVTQSPTHLIKTRGQQVTLRCSPISGHKSVSWYQQVLGQGPQFIFQYYEKEERGRGNFPDRFSARQFPNYSSELNVNALLLGDSALYLCASSHNSYEQYFGPGTRLTVT.

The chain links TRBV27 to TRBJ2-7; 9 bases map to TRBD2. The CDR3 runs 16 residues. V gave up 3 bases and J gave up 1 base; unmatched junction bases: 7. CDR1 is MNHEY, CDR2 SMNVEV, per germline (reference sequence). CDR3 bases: TGTGCCAGCAGTTTGGTTGCGGGAGGGGGTTCCTACGAGCAGTACTTC. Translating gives CASSLVAGGGSYEQYF.

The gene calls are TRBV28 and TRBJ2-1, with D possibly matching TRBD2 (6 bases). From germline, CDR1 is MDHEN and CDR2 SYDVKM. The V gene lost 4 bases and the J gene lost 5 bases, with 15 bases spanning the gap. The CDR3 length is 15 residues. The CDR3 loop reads CASSSRPGVHNEQFF. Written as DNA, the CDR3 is TGTGCCAGCAGTTCGCGTCCGGGAGTACACAATGAGCAGTTCTTC.

CDR3 coding DNA: TGTGCCAGCTCACCTACAGCTAACTATGGCTACACCTTC. The encoded protein is CASSPTANYGYTF. The chain uses TRBV18 and TRBJ1-2; D not certain. V lost 3 bases and J 0 bases, leaving 5 bases between the germline ends. This CDR3 has 13 residues. The germline CDR1 and CDR2 sequences are KGHSH and LQKENI. Full variable domain (outside the CDR3, taken from reference TRBV18 and TRBJ1-2): NAGVMQNPRHLVRRRGQEARLRCSPMKGHSHVYWYRQLPEEGLKFMVYLQKENIIDESGMPKERFSAEFPKEGPSILRIQQVVRGDSAAYFCASSPTANYGYTFGSGTRLTVV.

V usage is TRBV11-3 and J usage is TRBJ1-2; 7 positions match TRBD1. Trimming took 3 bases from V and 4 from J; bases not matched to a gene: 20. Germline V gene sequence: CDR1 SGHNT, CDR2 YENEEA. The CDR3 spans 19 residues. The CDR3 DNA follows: TGTGCCAGCAGCTTTAGGATGCCAGGGTCAACAGGGGATGGCTATGGCTACACCTTC. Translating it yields CASSFRMPGSTGDGYGYTF.